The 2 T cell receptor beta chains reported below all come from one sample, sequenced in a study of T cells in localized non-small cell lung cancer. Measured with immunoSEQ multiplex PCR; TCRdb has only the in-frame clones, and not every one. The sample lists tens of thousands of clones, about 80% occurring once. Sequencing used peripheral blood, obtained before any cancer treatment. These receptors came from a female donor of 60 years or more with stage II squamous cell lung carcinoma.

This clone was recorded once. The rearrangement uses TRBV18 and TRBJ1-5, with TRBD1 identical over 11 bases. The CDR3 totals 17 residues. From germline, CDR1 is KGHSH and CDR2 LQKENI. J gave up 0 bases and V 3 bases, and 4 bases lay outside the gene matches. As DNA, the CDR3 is TGTGCCAGCTCACCGGGACAGGGGGTTTATAGCAATCAGCCCCAGCATTTT. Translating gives CASSPGQGVYSNQPQHF.

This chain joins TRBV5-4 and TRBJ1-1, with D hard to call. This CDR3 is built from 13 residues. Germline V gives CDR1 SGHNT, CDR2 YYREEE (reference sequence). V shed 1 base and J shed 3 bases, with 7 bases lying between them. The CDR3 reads CASSLPRDTEAFF. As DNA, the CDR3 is TGTGCCAGCAGCTTGCCGCGGGACACTGAAGCTTTCTTT.